Listed below are T cell receptor beta chains from one sample, sequenced in a study of T cells after yellow fever vaccination. TCRdb processed the 5' RACE reads anew with MiXCR; each CDR3 protein has one entry. This table has approximately 240,000 distinct CDR3 sequences, 3.6% appearing once. The sample here was PBMCs, taken 15 days after the yellow fever booster vaccination. The receptors come from a young man who received the YFV17D yellow fever vaccine. The CDR3 runs from the conserved cysteine through the conserved F or W. D genes are given only for firm matches. Some rows have no size entry. The others give once, few or many, or a class for an expanded clone.

cdr3_nt cdr3_aa d_call v_call clone_size j_call
TGTGCCAGCAGCATTGGGACTAGCGGGGGGTTGTACCAAGAGACCCAGTACTTC CASSIGTSGGLYQETQYF TRBD2 TRBV7-9 many TRBJ2-5
TGTGCCAGCAGGGAACAGGTGGCGAACACTGAAGCTTTCTTT CASREQVANTEAFF - TRBV7-2 many TRBJ1-1
TGTGCCAGCAGTATAGACAGACAGAACACCGGGGAGCTGTTTTTT CASSIDRQNTGELFF - TRBV6-6 many TRBJ2-2
TGTGCCAGCAGTTTACGGGACCCAGCACCAGATACGCAGTATTTT CASSLRDPAPDTQYF - TRBV12-3/TRBV12-4 many TRBJ2-3
TGCGCCAGCAGCTTGGCCGGGAGGGACACTGAAGCTTTCTTT CASSLAGRDTEAFF - TRBV5-1 many TRBJ1-1
TGTGCCAGCAGCCCCCTGGGGTACGAGCAGTACTTC CASSPLGYEQYF - TRBV5-6 many TRBJ2-7
TGCAGTGCTACCTTTTCCGGGACAGGTGGCTACACCTTC CSATFSGTGGYTF TRBD1 TRBV20-1 many TRBJ1-2
TGCAGTGCTAGAGCACTAGACACGCAGTATTTT CSARALDTQYF - TRBV20-1 many TRBJ2-3
TGTGCCAGTAGTACAATCCTCAGGGGAGGCACCGGGGAGCTGTTTTTT CASSTILRGGTGELFF - TRBV19 many TRBJ2-2
TGCGCCAGCAGCTCTGGGACAGGGGGCTTGGAGCAGTACTTC CASSSGTGGLEQYF TRBD1 TRBV5-1 many TRBJ2-7
TGTGCCAGCAGCTTGGCCACCGGGGGGCGCGGGTCGAGCTACACCTTC CASSLATGGRGSSYTF - TRBV5-5 - TRBJ1-2
TGCGCCAGCAGCTTGGCGACAGGTGAGGTGGCCGACTATGGCTACACCTTC CASSLATGEVADYGYTF - TRBV5-1 many TRBJ1-2
TGCGCCAGCAGCATTCGGACAGGTGATAACTATGGCTACACCTTC CASSIRTGDNYGYTF TRBD1 TRBV5-1 many TRBJ1-2
TGTGCCAGCGCAGACAGGGGAATCGATCAGCCCCAGCATTTT CASADRGIDQPQHF TRBD1 TRBV19 - TRBJ1-5
TGCGCCAGCAGCCAAGAAGCGGGGTTAAGTCAGCCCCAGCATTTT CASSQEAGLSQPQHF - TRBV4-3 many TRBJ1-5
TGCGCCAGCAGCAGCCCGGAGACAGGGTCGGAAGAGACCCAGTACTTC CASSSPETGSEETQYF TRBD1 TRBV5-1 many TRBJ2-5
TGTGCCAGCAGCTTAGGACCACAGGGGGCGGCAGATACGCAGTATTTT CASSLGPQGAADTQYF TRBD1 TRBV7-9 many TRBJ2-3
TGTGCCAGCAGCTACCGGGACAGGGACAATGAGCAGTTCTTC CASSYRDRDNEQFF TRBD1 TRBV7-3 many TRBJ2-1
TGTGCCACCAGCAGAGCGACCGATAGCTCCTACAATGAGCAGTTCTTC CATSRATDSSYNEQFF - TRBV15 many TRBJ2-1
TGTGCCAGCAGTTACTCGACGGGGTACTCTGGAAACACCATATATTTT CASSYSTGYSGNTIYF - TRBV6-5 many TRBJ1-3
TGCAGTGCCAGAAGGGGGACTAATGAAAAACTGTTTTTT CSARRGTNEKLFF - TRBV20-1 many TRBJ1-4
TGCGCCAGCAGCGGGCGACAGGGTATCGCTGCCGGGGAGCTGTTTTTT CASSGRQGIAAGELFF TRBD1 TRBV5-1 many TRBJ2-2
TGCGCCAGCCGGGTCCCTAGCGGGGGGCCTGATACGCAGTATTTT CASRVPSGGPDTQYF TRBD2 TRBV5-1 many TRBJ2-3
TGTGCCAGCAGCTTCCGGGGACAGAGCTATGGCTACACCTTC CASSFRGQSYGYTF TRBD1 TRBV7-9 many TRBJ1-2
TGTGCCAGTAGTCCCGTTCAGGGGCTAGGGGGAGATCAGCCCCAGCATTTT CASSPVQGLGGDQPQHF - TRBV19 many TRBJ1-5
TGTGCCAGCAGTTTGAGTAAGGGGACAGGAACTTACGAGCAGTACTTC CASSLSKGTGTYEQYF TRBD1 TRBV27 many TRBJ2-7
TGTGCCAGCAGCCCCACCGGGACACTCGAGCAGTACTTC CASSPTGTLEQYF - TRBV12-3/TRBV12-4 many TRBJ2-7
TGCGCCAGCAGCTTGGGCCTAGCGAGAGCGACTGAAGCTTTCTTT CASSLGLARATEAFF - TRBV5-1 many TRBJ1-1
TGTGCCAGCAGCCCACCGGGAGATTACAATGAGCAGTTCTTC CASSPPGDYNEQFF - TRBV7-2 many TRBJ2-1
TGTGCCAGCAGCCCCAAGCGATACGGGGGAACCTACAATGAGCAGTTCTTC CASSPKRYGGTYNEQFF - TRBV7-8 many TRBJ2-1
TGCAGCGTAAAAGGGACAGGTGGGACGACAGATACGCAGTATTTT CSVKGTGGTTDTQYF TRBD1 TRBV29-1 many TRBJ2-3
TGTGCCAGCAGCTTATCCGGGAACACTGAAGCTTTCTTT CASSLSGNTEAFF - TRBV7-3 many TRBJ1-1
TGTGCCAGCAGTCGACTCAGCCAAGAGACCCAGTACTTC CASSRLSQETQYF - TRBV12-3/TRBV12-4 many TRBJ2-5
TGTGCCAGCAGCTCATCAGTTTATGGCTACACCTTC CASSSSVYGYTF - TRBV5-5 - TRBJ1-2
TGTGCCAGCTCACCACGGGCAGCCCTTAGCACAGATACGCAGTATTTT CASSPRAALSTDTQYF - TRBV18 few TRBJ2-3
TGTGCCAGCAGTTCTAAGGAGGCGGGGGAGAGCACAGATACGCAGTATTTT CASSSKEAGESTDTQYF TRBD2 TRBV6-2/TRBV6-3 many TRBJ2-3
TGCGCCAGCAGTGAGCCGGGACAGGGGAGGACTGAAGCTTTCTTT CASSEPGQGRTEAFF TRBD1 TRBV10-2 many TRBJ1-1
TGCGCCAGCTTCTCTAGCGGGGCCGATACGCAGTATTTT CASFSSGADTQYF TRBD2 TRBV5-1 many TRBJ2-3
TGTGCCAGCTCACCAAGACGAGGACGTATGAACACTGAAGCTTTCTTT CASSPRRGRMNTEAFF - TRBV18 many TRBJ1-1
TGTGCCAGCAGCTTAGGGCAGGGGCACATTCAGTACTTC CASSLGQGHIQYF - TRBV7-3 many TRBJ2-4
TGCAGCGTTGAAGGCCGACAGGGAGGGAACAATGAGCAGTTCTTC CSVEGRQGGNNEQFF - TRBV29-1 many TRBJ2-1
TGTGCCAGCAGCCAATCTAGGACGGGGGGCCGCGAGCAGTACTTC CASSQSRTGGREQYF - TRBV16 many TRBJ2-7
TGTGCCAGCCCCGGTGCGACAGGGGCTCAGCCCCAGCATTTT CASPGATGAQPQHF TRBD1 TRBV7-8 few TRBJ1-5
TGCGCCAGCAGCTTGGCGGGCAGTGAGGAAAAACTGTTTTTT CASSLAGSEEKLFF - TRBV5-1 many TRBJ1-4
TGCAGTGCGAGAACGTCCGGCAGGGGGCAAGAGACCCAGTACTTC CSARTSGRGQETQYF TRBD1 TRBV20-1 many TRBJ2-5
TGCAGTGCTAGAGATCCCACCACAGATACGCAGTATTTT CSARDPTTDTQYF - TRBV20-1 many TRBJ2-3
TGCGCCAGCAGTGAGTCTGGAGTTCCCTACGAGCAGTACTTC CASSESGVPYEQYF - TRBV10-1 many TRBJ2-7
TGCAGTGCAGGACAGGGGAGTCAGCCCCAGCATTTT CSAGQGSQPQHF TRBD1 TRBV20-1 many TRBJ1-5
TGTGCCAGCTCCGGGACTAGCGGGGGCCACGAGCAGTACTTC CASSGTSGGHEQYF TRBD2 TRBV12-3/TRBV12-4 many TRBJ2-7
TGTGCCAGCAGACGACCCAGCTCTGGAAACACCATATATTTT CASRRPSSGNTIYF - TRBV12-3/TRBV12-4 many TRBJ1-3
TGCAGTGCTAGAGACCCTTCTAGCGGGGGTGAGACCCAGTACTTC CSARDPSSGGETQYF TRBD2 TRBV20-1 many TRBJ2-5
TGTGCCAGCAGCTTAAGACAGGGGGCCTATGAGCAGTTCTTC CASSLRQGAYEQFF TRBD1 TRBV7-6 many TRBJ2-1
TGCGCCAGCAGCTTGAGTGGTTACTCCTACGAGCAGTACTTC CASSLSGYSYEQYF - TRBV5-1 many TRBJ2-7
TGTGCCAGCAGCCCCAGCGTGGGGCCTTATAATTCACCCCTCCACTTT CASSPSVGPYNSPLHF - TRBV7-2 many TRBJ1-6
TGTGCCAGCAGCCACCGGCCGGGAGTGACCCAGCCCCAGCATTTT CASSHRPGVTQPQHF - TRBV4-2 few TRBJ1-5
TGTGCCAGCAGCTTAGCGCGCTACAATGAGCAGTTCTTC CASSLARYNEQFF - TRBV11-1 many TRBJ2-1
TGTGCCAGCAGCTTAAGTCCGGCGAGAGGCAATCAGCCCCAGCATTTT CASSLSPARGNQPQHF - TRBV7-8 many TRBJ1-5
TGTGCCAGCAAGGGGGCACCACCTAACTATGGCTACACCTTC CASKGAPPNYGYTF TRBD1 TRBV6-5 many TRBJ1-2
TGTGCTAGTGCCGAGACAGGGGGGACCTACGAGCAGTACTTC CASAETGGTYEQYF TRBD1 TRBV12-5 many TRBJ2-7
TGTGCCTGGGGGACGTCCTCTGGAAACACCATATATTTT CAWGTSSGNTIYF - TRBV30 - TRBJ1-3